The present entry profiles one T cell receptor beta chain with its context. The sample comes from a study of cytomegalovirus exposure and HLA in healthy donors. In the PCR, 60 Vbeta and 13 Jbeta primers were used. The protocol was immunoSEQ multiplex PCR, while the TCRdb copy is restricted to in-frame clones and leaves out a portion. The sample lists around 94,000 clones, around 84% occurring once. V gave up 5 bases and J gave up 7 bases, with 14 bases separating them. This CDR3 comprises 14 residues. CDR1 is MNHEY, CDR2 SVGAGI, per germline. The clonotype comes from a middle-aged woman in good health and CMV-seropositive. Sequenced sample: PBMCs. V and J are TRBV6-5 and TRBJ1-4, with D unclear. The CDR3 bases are TGTGCCAGCAGTCGACATGAGAACGGTGAAAAACTGTTTTTT. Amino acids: CASSRHENGEKLFF.